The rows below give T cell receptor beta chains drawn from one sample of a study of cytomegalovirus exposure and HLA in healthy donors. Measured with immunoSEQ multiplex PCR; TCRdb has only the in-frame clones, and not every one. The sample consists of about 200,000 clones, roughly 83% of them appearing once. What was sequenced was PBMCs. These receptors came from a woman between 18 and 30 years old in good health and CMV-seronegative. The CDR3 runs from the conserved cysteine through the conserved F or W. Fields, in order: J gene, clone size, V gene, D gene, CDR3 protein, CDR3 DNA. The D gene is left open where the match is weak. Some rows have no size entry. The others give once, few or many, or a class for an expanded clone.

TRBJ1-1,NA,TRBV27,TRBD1,CASSPLGQVNTEAFF,TGTGCCAGCAGTCCGCTCGGACAGGTGAACACTGAAGCTTTCTTT
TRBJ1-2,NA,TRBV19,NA,CASSDGIYGYTF,TGTGCCAGTAGTGACGGTATCTATGGCTACACCTTC
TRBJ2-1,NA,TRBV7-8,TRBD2,CASSSRTSSYNEQFF,TGTGCCAGCAGCTCCCGGACTAGCTCCTACAATGAGCAGTTCTTC
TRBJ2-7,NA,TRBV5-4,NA,CASSLEGVRTYEQYF,TGTGCCAGCAGCTTGGAAGGAGTTCGGACCTACGAGCAGTACTTC
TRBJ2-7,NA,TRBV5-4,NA,CASSPGPSTPTDEQYF,TGTGCCAGCAGCCCTGGACCGTCAACTCCTACAGACGAGCAGTACTTC
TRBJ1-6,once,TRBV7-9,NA,CASSPPGGQNSPLHF,TGTGCCAGCAGCCCTCCCGGGGGGCAAAATTCACCCCTCCACTTT
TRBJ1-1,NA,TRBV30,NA,CACHPVGLTAFF,TGTGCCTGTCACCCGGTCGGCTTAACAGCTTTCTTT
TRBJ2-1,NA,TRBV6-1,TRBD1,CASSDLGTGGKEQFF,TGTGCCAGCAGTGACCTCGGGACAGGGGGCAAGGAGCAGTTCTTC
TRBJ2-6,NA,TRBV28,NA,CASAGRYGDSGANVLTF,TGTGCCAGCGCGGGCAGGTATGGGGACTCTGGGGCCAACGTCCTGACTTTC
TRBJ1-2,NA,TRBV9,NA,CASSVASAGYGYTF,TGTGCCAGCAGCGTAGCGTCGGCCGGCTATGGCTACACCTTC
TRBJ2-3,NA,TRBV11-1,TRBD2,CASLGASGYTDTQYF,TGTGCCAGCCTAGGGGCTAGCGGATACACAGATACGCAGTATTTT
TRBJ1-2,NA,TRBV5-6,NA,CASSSFTGLYGYTF,TGTGCCAGCAGTTCTTTCACAGGCCTCTATGGCTACACCTTC
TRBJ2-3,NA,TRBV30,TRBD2,CAWSSGGRGDTQYF,TGTGCCTGGAGCTCGGGGGGGCGAGGAGATACGCAGTATTTT
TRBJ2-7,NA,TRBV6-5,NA,CASSYPQSRLQYF,TGTGCCAGCAGTTACCCCCAAAGTAGATTGCAGTACTTC
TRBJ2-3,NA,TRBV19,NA,CASSSPGGASTDTQYF,TGTGCCAGTAGTTCCCCGGGGGGCGCGAGCACAGATACGCAGTATTTT
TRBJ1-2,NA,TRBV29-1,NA,CSVVEARESYGYTF,TGCAGCGTTGTGGAGGCCAGAGAAAGCTATGGCTACACCTTC
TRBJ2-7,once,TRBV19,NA,CASSSQGGAYEQYF,TGTGCCAGTAGTTCACAGGGAGGGGCCTACGAGCAGTACTTC
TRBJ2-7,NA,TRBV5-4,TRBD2,CASSLKAGLAGGNEQYF,TGTGCCAGCAGCCTTAAGGCGGGACTAGCGGGAGGAAACGAGCAGTACTTC
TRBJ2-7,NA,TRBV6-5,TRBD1,CASSSPGQGNEQYF,TGTGCCAGCAGTTCCCCGGGACAGGGTAACGAGCAGTACTTC
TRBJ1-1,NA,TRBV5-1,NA,CASSLSGVRNTEAFF,TGCGCCAGCAGCTTGTCAGGAGTACGAAACACTGAAGCTTTCTTT
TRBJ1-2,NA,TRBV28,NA,CASSFPEANYGYTF,TGTGCCAGCAGTTTCCCAGAAGCTAACTATGGCTACACCTTC
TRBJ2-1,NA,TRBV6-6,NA,CASSYWRRDNEQFF,TGTGCCAGCAGTTACTGGCGGAGGGACAATGAGCAGTTCTTC
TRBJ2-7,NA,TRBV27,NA,CASSGGGYEQYF,TGTGCCAGCAGTGGGGGAGGCTACGAGCAGTACTTC
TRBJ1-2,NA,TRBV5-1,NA,CASSLEGQGIDGYTF,TGCGCCAGCAGCTTGGAAGGGCAGGGAATCGATGGCTACACCTTC
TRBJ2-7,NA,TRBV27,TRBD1,CASGQGNHEQYF,TGTGCCAGTGGACAGGGAAACCACGAGCAGTACTTC
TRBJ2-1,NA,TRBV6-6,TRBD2,CASRTPSGAYTNEQFF,TGTGCCAGCAGGACCCCCAGCGGGGCATACACCAATGAGCAGTTCTTC
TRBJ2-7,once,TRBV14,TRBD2,CASSQPGLEGREQYF,TGTGCCAGCAGCCAACCGGGACTAGAAGGGCGGGAGCAGTACTTC
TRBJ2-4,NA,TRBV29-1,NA,CSVLEDIKNIQYF,TGCAGCGTTTTGGAGGACATCAAAAACATTCAGTACTTC
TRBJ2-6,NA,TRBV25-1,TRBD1,CASSEWGQGTGANVLTF,TGTGCCAGCAGTGAATGGGGACAGGGGACTGGGGCCAACGTCCTGACTTTC
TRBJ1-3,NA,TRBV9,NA,CASSVAGDNTIYF,TGTGCCAGCAGCGTAGCAGGGGATAACACCATATATTTT
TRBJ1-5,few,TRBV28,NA,CASTRPKAFLNQPQHF,TGTGCCAGCACACGCCCCAAGGCCTTCCTGAATCAGCCCCAGCATTTT
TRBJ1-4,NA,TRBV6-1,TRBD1,CASGQGRKLFF,TGTGCCAGCGGACAGGGAAGGAAACTGTTTTTT
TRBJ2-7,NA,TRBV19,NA,CASRDAQSPHEQYF,TGTGCCAGTAGAGATGCACAGTCCCCCCACGAGCAGTACTTC
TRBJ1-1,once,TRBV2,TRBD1,CASRGTGPTEAFF,TGTGCCAGCAGGGGGACAGGGCCCACTGAAGCTTTCTTT
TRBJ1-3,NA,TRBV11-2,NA,CASSLGGTGNTIYF,TGTGCCAGCAGCTTAGGAGGCACTGGAAACACCATATATTTT
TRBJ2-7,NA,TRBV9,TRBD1,CASRARDSPRLYF,TGTGCCAGCAGAGCTCGGGACAGCCCTAGGCTGTACTTC
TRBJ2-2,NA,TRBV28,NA,CASSLEDTGELFF,TGTGCCAGCAGCCTGGAGGACACCGGGGAGCTGTTTTTT
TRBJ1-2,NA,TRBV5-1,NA,CASKSTPDNYGYTF,TGCGCCAGCAAATCGACGCCGGATAACTATGGCTACACCTTC
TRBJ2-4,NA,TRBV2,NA,CASKELLSQNIQYF,TGTGCCAGCAAGGAGTTGCTTAGCCAAAACATTCAGTACTTC
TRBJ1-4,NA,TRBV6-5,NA,CASSTRVSTNEKLFF,TGTGCCAGCAGTACCAGGGTGTCAACTAATGAAAAACTGTTTTTT
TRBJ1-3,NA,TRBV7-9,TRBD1,CASSLRDRASGNTIYF,TGTGCCAGCAGCCTCCGGGACAGGGCCTCTGGAAACACCATATATTTT
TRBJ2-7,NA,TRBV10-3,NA,CAISETREQYF,TGTGCCATCAGTGAAACCCGCGAGCAGTACTTC
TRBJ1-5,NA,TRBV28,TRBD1,CASSPRGLLNQPQHF,TGTGCCAGCAGCCCCAGGGGGCTGCTTAATCAGCCCCAGCATTTT
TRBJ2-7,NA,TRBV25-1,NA,CALGTGYEQYF,TGTGCCTTGGGGACTGGCTACGAGCAGTACTTC
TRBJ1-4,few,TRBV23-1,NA,CASLGGDEKLFF,TGCGCCAGCCTGGGAGGAGATGAAAAACTGTTTTTT